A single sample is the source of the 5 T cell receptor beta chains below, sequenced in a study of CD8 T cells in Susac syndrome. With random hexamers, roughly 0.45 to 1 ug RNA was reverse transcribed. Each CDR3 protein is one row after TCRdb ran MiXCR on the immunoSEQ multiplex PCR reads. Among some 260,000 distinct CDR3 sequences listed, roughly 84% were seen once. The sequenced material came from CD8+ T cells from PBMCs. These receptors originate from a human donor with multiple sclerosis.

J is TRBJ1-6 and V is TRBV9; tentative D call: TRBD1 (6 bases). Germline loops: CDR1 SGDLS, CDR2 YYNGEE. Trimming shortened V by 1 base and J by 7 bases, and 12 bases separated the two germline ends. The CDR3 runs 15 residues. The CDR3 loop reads CASSVSQGPNSPLHF. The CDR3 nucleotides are TGTGCCAGCAGCGTATCACAGGGTCCAAATTCACCCCTCCACTTT.

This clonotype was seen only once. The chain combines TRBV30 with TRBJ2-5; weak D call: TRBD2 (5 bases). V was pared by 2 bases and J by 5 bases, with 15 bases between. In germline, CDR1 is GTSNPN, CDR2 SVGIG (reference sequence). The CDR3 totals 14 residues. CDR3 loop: CAWSPPSGWETQYF. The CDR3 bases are TGTGCCTGGAGTCCCCCTTCGGGGTGGGAGACCCAGTACTTC.

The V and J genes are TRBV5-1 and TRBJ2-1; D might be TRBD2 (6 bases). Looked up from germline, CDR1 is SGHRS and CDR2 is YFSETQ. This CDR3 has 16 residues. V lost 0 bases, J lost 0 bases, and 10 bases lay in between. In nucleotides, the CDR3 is TGCGCCAGCAGCTTGGATTGGCGGGACTCCTACAATGAGCAGTTCTTC. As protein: CASSLDWRDSYNEQFF.

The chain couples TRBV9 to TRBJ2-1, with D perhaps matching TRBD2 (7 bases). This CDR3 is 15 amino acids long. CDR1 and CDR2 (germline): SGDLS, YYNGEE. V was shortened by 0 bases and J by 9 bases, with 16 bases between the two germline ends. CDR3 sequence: CASSVVRGRGGEQFF. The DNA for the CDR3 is TGTGCCAGCAGCGTAGTAAGGGGGAGGGGCGGTGAGCAGTTCTTC.

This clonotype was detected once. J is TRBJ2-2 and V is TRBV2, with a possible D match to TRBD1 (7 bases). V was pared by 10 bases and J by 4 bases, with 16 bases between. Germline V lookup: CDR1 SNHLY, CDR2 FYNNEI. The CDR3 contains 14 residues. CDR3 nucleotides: TGTGCCACCCTTGAGCAGGGGGGCACCGGGGAGCTGTTTTTT. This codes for CATLEQGGTGELFF.